This T cell receptor beta chain is from a study of T-cell memory formation after mild COVID-19. Study-level points and caveats: Pre-infection memory harbored some responding clones, suggesting cross-reactive memory joined. Contracting CD8+ clones were enriched in EMRA, CD4+ mainly in CM and EM. A balance of CD4 and CD8 characterized clones contracting day 15 to 85, whereas later expanders leaned CD4+.

Germline V lookup: CDR1 SGHAT, CDR2 FQNNGV. The CDR3 is 16 amino acids. The V and J ends lost 6 bases and 3 bases, in that order; junction bases with no gene match: 10. This clonotype appeared many times. Its target is unknown. Constant-segment-primed 5'RACE gave TCR alpha and TCR beta cDNA libraries with sample barcodes and UMIs. TCRdb ran MiXCR on the 5' RACE reads and lists one entry per CDR3 protein. This sample has more than 450,000 distinct CDR3 sequences, with roughly 17% found just once. Sequenced material: PBMCs or a T cell subset sorted from them (not recorded which). This sequence joins TRBV11-2 and TRBJ2-3, with 9 bases that match TRBD2. The clonotype was recovered from an adult woman who had mild COVID-19 (a few samples of this study predate the infection). Cell type and time point are not known. CDR3 in DNA: TGTGCCAGCAGTATCAGGGGCGGGGGGGCAACAGATACGCAGTATTTT. It yields the protein CASSIRGGGATDTQYF.